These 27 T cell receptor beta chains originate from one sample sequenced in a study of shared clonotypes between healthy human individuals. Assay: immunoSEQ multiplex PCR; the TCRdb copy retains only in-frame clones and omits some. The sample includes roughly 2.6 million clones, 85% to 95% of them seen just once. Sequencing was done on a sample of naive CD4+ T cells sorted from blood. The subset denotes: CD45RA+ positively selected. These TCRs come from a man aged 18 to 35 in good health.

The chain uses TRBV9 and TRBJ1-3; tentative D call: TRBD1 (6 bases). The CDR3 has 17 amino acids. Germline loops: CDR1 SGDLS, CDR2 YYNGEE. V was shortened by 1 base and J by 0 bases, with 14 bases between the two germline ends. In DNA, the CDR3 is TGTGCCAGCAGCGTAAACGCCGGGGGCTTCTCTGGAAACACCATATATTTT. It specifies CASSVNAGGFSGNTIYF.

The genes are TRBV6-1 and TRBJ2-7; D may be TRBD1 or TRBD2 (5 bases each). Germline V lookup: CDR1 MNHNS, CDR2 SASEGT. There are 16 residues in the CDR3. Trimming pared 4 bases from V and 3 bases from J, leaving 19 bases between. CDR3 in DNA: TGTGCCAGCAGTGCCACCCCCGGCAGGGAGAGCTACGAGCAGTACTTC. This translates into CASSATPGRESYEQYF.

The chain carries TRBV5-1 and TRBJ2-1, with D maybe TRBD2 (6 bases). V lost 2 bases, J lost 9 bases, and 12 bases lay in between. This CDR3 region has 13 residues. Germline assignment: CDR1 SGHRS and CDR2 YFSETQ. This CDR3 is CASSFAGKGEQFF. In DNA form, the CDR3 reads TGCGCCAGCAGCTTTGCGGGAAAGGGTGAGCAGTTCTTC.

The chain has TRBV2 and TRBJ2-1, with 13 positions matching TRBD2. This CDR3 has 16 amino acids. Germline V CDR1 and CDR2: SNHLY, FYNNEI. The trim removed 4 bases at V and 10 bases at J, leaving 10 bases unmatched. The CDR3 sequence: CASSVTGTSGASEQFF. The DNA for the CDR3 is TGTGCCAGCAGTGTTACCGGGACTAGCGGGGCCTCGGAGCAGTTCTTC.

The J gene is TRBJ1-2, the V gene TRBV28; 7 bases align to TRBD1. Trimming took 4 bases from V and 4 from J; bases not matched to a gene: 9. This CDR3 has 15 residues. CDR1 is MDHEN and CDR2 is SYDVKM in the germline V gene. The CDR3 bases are TGTGCCAGCAGTTCCATAGGGGGCCGTGGCTATGGCTACACCTTC. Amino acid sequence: CASSSIGGRGYGYTF.

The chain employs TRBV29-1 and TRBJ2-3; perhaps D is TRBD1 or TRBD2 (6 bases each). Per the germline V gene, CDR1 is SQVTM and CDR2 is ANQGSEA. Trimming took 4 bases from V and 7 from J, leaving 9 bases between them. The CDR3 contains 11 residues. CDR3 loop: CSVGGANTQYF. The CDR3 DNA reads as TGCAGCGTTGGGGGGGCTAATACGCAGTATTTT.

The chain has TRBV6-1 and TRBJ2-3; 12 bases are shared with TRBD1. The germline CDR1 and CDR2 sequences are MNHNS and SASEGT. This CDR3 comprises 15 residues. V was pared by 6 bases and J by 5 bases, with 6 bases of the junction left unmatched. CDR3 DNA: TGTGCCAGCAGGGGGACAGGGGGCCGAAAAGATACGCAGTATTTT. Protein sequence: CASRGTGGRKDTQYF.

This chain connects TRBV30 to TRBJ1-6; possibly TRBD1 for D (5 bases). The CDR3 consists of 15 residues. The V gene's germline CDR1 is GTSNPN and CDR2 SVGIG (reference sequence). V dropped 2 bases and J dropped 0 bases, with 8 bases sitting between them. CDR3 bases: TGTGCCTGGAGTACTAGGGGCTCCTATAATTCACCCCTCCACTTT. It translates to CAWSTRGSYNSPLHF.

The CDR3 nucleotides read TGTGCCAGCAGTTGGGATGGGGAGGGCGAAGCTTTCTTT. Residues: CASSWDGEGEAFF. This chain joins TRBV27 and TRBJ1-1; no reliable D call. The CDR3 has 13 residues. In germline, CDR1 is MNHEY, CDR2 SMNVEV (reference sequence). V was pared by 4 bases and J by 8 bases, with 14 bases between.

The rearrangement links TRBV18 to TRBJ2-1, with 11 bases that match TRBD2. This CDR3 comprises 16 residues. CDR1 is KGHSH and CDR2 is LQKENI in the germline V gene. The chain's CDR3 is CASGRAAGLSYNEQFF. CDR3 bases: TGTGCTAGCGGGAGGGCCGCTGGGCTCTCGTACAATGAGCAGTTCTTC.

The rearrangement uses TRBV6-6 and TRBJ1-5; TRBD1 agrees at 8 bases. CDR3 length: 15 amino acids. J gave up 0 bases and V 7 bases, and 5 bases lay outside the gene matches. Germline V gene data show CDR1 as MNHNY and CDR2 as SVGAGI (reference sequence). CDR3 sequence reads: CASNRGKSSNQPQHF. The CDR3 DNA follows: TGTGCCAGCAACAGGGGGAAGAGTAGCAATCAGCCCCAGCATTTT.

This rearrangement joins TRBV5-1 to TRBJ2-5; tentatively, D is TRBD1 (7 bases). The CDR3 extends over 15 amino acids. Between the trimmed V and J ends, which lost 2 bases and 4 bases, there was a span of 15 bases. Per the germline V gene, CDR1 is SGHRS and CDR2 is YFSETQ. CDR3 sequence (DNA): TGCGCCAGCAGCTTTGGAGGGGGCAAGGGAGAGACCCAGTACTTC. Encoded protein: CASSFGGGKGETQYF.

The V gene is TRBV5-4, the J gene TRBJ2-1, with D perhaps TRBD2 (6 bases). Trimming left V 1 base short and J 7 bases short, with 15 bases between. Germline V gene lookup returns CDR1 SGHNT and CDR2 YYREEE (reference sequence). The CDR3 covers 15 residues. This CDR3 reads CASSLIGTVGNEQFF. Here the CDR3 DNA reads TGTGCCAGCAGCTTGATCGGGACTGTAGGTAATGAGCAGTTCTTC.

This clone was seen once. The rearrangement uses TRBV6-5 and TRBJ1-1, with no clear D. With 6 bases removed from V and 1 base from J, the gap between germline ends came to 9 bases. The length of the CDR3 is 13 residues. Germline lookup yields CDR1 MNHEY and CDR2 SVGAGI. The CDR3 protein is CASSQLENTEAFF. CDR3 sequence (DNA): TGTGCCAGCAGCCAACTAGAGAACACTGAAGCTTTCTTT.

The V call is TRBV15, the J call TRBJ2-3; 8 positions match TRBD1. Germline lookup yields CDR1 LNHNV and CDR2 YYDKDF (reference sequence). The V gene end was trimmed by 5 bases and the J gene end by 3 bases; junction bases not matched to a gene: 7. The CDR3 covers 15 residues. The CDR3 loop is CATSPGQGITDTQYF. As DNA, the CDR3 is TGTGCCACCAGCCCTGGACAGGGCATTACAGATACGCAGTATTTT.

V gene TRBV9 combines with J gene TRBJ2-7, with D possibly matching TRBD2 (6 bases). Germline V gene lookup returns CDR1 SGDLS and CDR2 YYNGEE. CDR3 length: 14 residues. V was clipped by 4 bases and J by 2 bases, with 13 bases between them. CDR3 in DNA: TGTGCCAGCAGCCCCCGGGGGATGGCCTACGAGCAGTACTTC. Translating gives CASSPRGMAYEQYF.

The CDR3 protein is CASMGGTVPYEQYF. The CDR3 nucleotides are TGTGCCAGCATGGGAGGGACGGTCCCCTACGAGCAGTACTTC. The chain joins TRBV28 to TRBJ2-7; 7 bases line up with TRBD2. The trim removed 7 bases at V and 2 bases at J, leaving 8 bases unmatched. Germline values: CDR1 MDHEN, CDR2 SYDVKM. The CDR3 consists of 14 residues.

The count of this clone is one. CDR3 region: CASSILTDTQYF. The CDR3 bases are TGTGCCAGCAGCATCCTCACAGATACGCAGTATTTT. The chain recombines TRBV7-9 with TRBJ2-3; D is ambiguous. Germline CDR1 and CDR2: SEHNR and FQNEAQ (reference sequence). V was trimmed by 5 bases and J by 2 bases, leaving 5 bases between them. There are 12 residues in the CDR3.

The CDR3 nucleotides are TGTGCCAGCTCACTACAGGGGGCGGCTAATGAAAAACTGTTTTTT. Its translation is CASSLQGAANEKLFF. V and J are TRBV18 and TRBJ1-4; 9 nucleotides match TRBD1. This CDR3 has 15 residues. After removal of 4 bases from V and 3 bases from J, the junction contained 3 bases not matched to a gene. Germline CDR1 and CDR2: KGHSH and LQKENI.

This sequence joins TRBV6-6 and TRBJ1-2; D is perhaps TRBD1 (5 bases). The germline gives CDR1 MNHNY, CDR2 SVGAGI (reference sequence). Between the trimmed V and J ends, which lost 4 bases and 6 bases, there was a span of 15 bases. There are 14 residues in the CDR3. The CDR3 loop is CASSLGREWDGYTF. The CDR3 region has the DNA TGTGCCAGCAGTTTAGGCAGGGAATGGGATGGCTACACCTTC.

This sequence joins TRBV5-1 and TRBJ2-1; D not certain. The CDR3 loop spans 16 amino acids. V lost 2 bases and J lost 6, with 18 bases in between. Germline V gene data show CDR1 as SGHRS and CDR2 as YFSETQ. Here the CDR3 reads CASSFDNVGAGNEQFF. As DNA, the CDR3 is TGCGCCAGCAGCTTCGATAACGTGGGCGCCGGCAATGAGCAGTTCTTC. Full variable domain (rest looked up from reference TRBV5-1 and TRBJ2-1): KAGVTQTPRYLIKTRGQQVTLSCSPISGHRSVSWYQQTPGQGLQFLFEYFSETQRNKGNFPGRFSGRQFSNSRSEMNVSTLELGDSALYLCASSFDNVGAGNEQFFGPGTRLTVL.

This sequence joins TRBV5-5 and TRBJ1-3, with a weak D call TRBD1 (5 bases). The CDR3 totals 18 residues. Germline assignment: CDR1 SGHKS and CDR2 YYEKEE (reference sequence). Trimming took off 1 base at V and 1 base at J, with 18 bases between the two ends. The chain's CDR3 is CASSLKGDGGLSGNTIYF. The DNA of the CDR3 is TGTGCCAGCAGCTTGAAAGGGGACGGGGGTCTATCTGGAAACACCATATATTTT.

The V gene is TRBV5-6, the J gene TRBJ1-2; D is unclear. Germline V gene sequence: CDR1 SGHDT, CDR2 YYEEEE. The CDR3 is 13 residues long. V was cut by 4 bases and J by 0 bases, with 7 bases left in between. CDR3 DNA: TGTGCCAGCAGCGGCAATACTAACTATGGCTACACCTTC. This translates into CASSGNTNYGYTF.

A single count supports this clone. CDR3 loop: CASTPLWGQNYEQYF. In DNA form, the CDR3 reads TGTGCCAGCACCCCACTGTGGGGACAGAACTACGAGCAGTACTTC. V and J are TRBV2 and TRBJ2-7; 7 bases line up with TRBD1. Germline CDR1 is SNHLY and CDR2 is FYNNEI. The CDR3 consists of 15 residues. V gave up 7 bases and J gave up 3 bases; unmatched junction bases: 12.

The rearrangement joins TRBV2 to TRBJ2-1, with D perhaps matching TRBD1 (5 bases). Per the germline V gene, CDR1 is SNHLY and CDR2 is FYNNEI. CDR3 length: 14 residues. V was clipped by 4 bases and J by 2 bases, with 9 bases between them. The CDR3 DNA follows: TGTGCCAGCAGTGTCAGGGATACCTACAATGAGCAGTTCTTC. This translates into CASSVRDTYNEQFF.

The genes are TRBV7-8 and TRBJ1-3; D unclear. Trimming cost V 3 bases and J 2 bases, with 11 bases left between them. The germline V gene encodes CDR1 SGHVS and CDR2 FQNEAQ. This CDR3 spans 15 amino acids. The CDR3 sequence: CASSFQDGPGNTIYF. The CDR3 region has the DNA TGTGCCAGCAGCTTTCAGGACGGTCCTGGAAACACCATATATTTT.

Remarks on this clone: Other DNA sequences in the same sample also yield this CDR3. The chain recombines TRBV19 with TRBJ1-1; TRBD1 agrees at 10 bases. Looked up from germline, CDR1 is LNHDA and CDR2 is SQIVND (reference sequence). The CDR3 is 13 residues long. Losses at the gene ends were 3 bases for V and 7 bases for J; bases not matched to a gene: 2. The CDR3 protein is CASSIRTGGEAFF. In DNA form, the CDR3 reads TGTGCCAGTAGTATCCGGACAGGGGGTGAAGCTTTCTTT.